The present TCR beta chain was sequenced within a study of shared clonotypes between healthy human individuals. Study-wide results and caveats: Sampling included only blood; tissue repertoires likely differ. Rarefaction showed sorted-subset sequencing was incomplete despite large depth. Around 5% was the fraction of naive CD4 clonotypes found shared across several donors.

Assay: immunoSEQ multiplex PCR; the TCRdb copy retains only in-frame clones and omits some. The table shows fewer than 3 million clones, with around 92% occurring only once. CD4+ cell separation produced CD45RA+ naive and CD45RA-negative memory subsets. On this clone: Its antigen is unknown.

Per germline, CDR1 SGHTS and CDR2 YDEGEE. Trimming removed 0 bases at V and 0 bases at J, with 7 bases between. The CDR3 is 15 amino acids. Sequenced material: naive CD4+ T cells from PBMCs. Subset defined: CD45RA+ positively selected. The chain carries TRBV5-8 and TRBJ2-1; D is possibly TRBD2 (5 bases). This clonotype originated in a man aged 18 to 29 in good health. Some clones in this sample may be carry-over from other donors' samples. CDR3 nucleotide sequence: TGTGCCAGCAGCTTGGGGGCGGGCTCCTACAATGAGCAGTTCTTC. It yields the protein CASSLGAGSYNEQFF.